This T cell receptor (beta chain) was recovered during a study of identical twins. Findings of the study overall: Alpha sequences that were out-of-frame and twin-shared showed an excess of low generation probability. Compared with models, monozygotic twins showed more out-of-frame TCR alpha sharing.

V gave up 5 bases and J gave up 6 bases; unmatched junction bases: 8. CDR1 SGHRS and CDR2 YFSETQ come from the germline V gene. This CDR3 region has 14 residues. Only a few counts were recorded for this clonotype. Antigen: not known. After template switching added a universal primer site, the resulting cDNA carried unique molecular identifiers. Using its own MiXCR run on the 5' RACE reads, TCRdb lists one record per CDR3 protein. The sample includes 230,000 or so distinct CDR3 sequences, 6.5% to 9.5% of them seen just once. These same records also appear under a second study, on yellow fever vaccine responses in identical twins.

This clonotype was obtained from a woman under 30 in good health. The chain carries TRBV5-1 and TRBJ2-4, with 7 bases aligning to TRBD1. Specimen: CD8+ T cells sorted from blood. DNA for the CDR3: TGCGCCAGCAGGATTGGCAGGGGGTTAAACATTCAGTACTTC. Protein product: CASRIGRGLNIQYF.